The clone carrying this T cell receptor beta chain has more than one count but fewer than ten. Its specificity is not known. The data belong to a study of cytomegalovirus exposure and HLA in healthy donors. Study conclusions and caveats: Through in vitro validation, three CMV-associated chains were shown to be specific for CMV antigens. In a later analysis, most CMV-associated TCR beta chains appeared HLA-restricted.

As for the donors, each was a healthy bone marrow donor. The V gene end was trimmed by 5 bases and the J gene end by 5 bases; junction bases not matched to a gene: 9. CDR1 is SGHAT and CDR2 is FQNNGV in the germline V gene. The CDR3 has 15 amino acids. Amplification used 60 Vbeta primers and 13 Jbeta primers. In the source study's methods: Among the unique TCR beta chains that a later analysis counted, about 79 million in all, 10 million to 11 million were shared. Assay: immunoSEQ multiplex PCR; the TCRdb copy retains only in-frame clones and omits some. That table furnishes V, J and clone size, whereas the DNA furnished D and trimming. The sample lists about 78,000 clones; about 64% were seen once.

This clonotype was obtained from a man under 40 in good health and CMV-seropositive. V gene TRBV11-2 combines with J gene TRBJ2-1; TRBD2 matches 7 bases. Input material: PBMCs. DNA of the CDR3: TGTGCCAGCAGCGAACGTCCTAGCGGTAACAATGAGCAGTTCTTC. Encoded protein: CASSERPSGNNEQFF.